These 9 T cell receptor beta chains originate from one sample sequenced in a study of Graves' ophthalmopathy and Graves' hyperthyroidism. The study amplified TCR beta CDR3 regions using RNA transcripts. The first-round RT-PCR employed HTBI primers together with the Qiagen OneStep RT-PCR kit. A multiplex PCR was then performed as the second round. Each CDR3 protein gets one entry after TCRdb re-called the multiplex PCR reads with MiXCR. The sample lists roughly 400,000 distinct CDR3 sequences, approximately 16% occurring once. Sample: peripheral blood. The receptor source for this set is a woman under 30 with Graves' ophthalmopathy.

This clonotype was counted a few times. The rearrangement joins TRBV28 to TRBJ1-5, with D perhaps TRBD1 (6 bases). The ends were cut back, 5 bases at V and 4 bases at J, with 12 bases in the middle. CDR3 length equals 14 residues. Looked up from germline, CDR1 is MDHEN and CDR2 is SYDVKM. The CDR3 region is CASSDGGPNQPQHF. The CDR3, as DNA: TGTGCCAGCAGTGACGGGGGGCCGAATCAGCCCCAGCATTTT. The full variable domain, with the rest looked up from reference TRBV28 and TRBJ1-5, is DVKVTQSSRYLVKRTGEKVFLECVQDMDHENMFWYRQDPGLGLRLIYFSYDVKMKEKGDIPEGYSVSREKKERFSLILESASTNQTSMYLCASSDGGPNQPQHFGDGTRLSIL.

The V gene is TRBV15, the J gene TRBJ2-5, with D perhaps TRBD1 or TRBD2 (6 bases each). The CDR3 contains 16 residues. Germline V CDR1 and CDR2: LNHNV, YYDKDF (reference sequence). V was cut by 0 bases and J by 2 bases, with 13 bases left in between. CDR3 protein: CATSRDRRGFQETQYF. The CDR3 DNA reads as TGTGCCACCAGCAGAGATCGGAGGGGGTTTCAAGAGACCCAGTACTTC. The full variable domain, completed using reference TRBV15 and TRBJ2-5, is DAMVIQNPRYQVTQFGKPVTLSCSQTLNHNVMYWYQQKSSQAPKLLFHYYDKDFNNEADTPDNFQSRRPNTSFCFLDIRSPGLGDTAMYLCATSRDRRGFQETQYFGPGTRLLVL.

V usage is TRBV6-1 and J usage is TRBJ1-1, with D hard to call. Germline V gene data show CDR1 as MNHNS and CDR2 as SASEGT. This CDR3 has 12 amino acids. With 7 bases removed from V and 3 bases from J, the gap between germline ends came to 9 bases. The CDR3 here is CASKPWDTEAFF. The CDR3 DNA follows: TGTGCCAGCAAACCGTGGGACACTGAAGCTTTCTTT.

This clonotype was found many times. This chain joins TRBV29-1 and TRBJ1-1; D is unresolved. V gave up 8 bases and J gave up 11 bases, with 15 bases separating them. This CDR3 comprises 10 residues. Germline CDR1 is SQVTM and CDR2 is ANQGSEA. CDR3 sequence: CSTLTDEAFF. DNA for the CDR3: TGCAGCACACTGACGGATGAGGCTTTCTTT.

This clonotype was seen many times. The CDR3 region is CASSYGGFPSEQYF. CDR3 nucleotides: TGTGCCAGCAGTTACGGCGGGTTCCCCTCCGAGCAGTACTTC. The V and J genes are TRBV27 and TRBJ2-7; D perhaps matches TRBD2 (5 bases). The CDR3 spans 14 residues. The germline gives CDR1 MNHEY, CDR2 SMNVEV (reference sequence). Trimming pared 4 bases from V and 6 bases from J, leaving 16 bases between.

Many counts were recorded for this clonotype. Since a much larger clone is just one base distant, this may be a read error. The chain couples TRBV27 to TRBJ1-5; D gene ambiguous. Germline CDR1 and CDR2: MNHEY and SMNVEV (reference sequence). This CDR3 has 14 residues. The CDR3 sequence: CASSAPGSNQPRHF. DNA of the CDR3: TGTGCCAGCAGCGCCCCCGGTAGCAATCAGCCCCGGCATTTT.

This sequence joins TRBV6-1 and TRBJ2-5; the D call may be TRBD1 or TRBD2 (5 bases each). With 6 bases removed from V and 5 bases from J, the gap between germline ends came to 10 bases. The CDR3 sequence is 12 residues long. Germline loops: CDR1 MNHNS, CDR2 SASEGT. CDR3 DNA sequence: TGTGCCAGCAGGGACGGGACGGAGACCCAGTACTTC. Translated, it gives CASRDGTETQYF.

There are many counts of this clonotype. V usage is TRBV6-1 and J usage is TRBJ1-1; TRBD1 agrees at 7 bases. The V gene's germline CDR1 is MNHNS and CDR2 SASEGT. Unmatched junction bases numbered 10, after V lost 8 bases and J lost 1 base. This CDR3 is 15 amino acids long. CDR3 sequence (DNA): TGTGCCAGCCACACTCAGGCAGGGGGGAACACTGAAGCTTTCTTT. This sequence encodes CASHTQAGGNTEAFF.

This clonotype has ten or more counts. This sequence joins TRBV12-3 or TRBV12-4 and TRBJ2-7; TRBD1 aligns across 10 bases. With 6 bases clipped from V and 9 bases from J, the junction kept 14 bases outside the gene matches. This CDR3 comprises 15 residues. The CDR3 is CASRAAGTGVMRQYF. The CDR3 DNA reads as TGTGCCAGCAGAGCAGCCGGGACAGGGGTGATGCGGCAGTACTTC.